This T cell receptor beta chain is from a study of cytomegalovirus exposure and HLA in healthy donors. Trimming removed 3 bases at V and 2 bases at J, with 11 bases between. This CDR3 comprises 14 residues. Germline V gives CDR1 KGHSH, CDR2 LQKENI. Study observations and caveats: Reports indicate that TCR beta sequences accurately predicted the HLA-A and HLA-B alleles of most subjects. Cytomegalovirus-associated TCR beta chains were listed, numbering roughly 150. Using the classifier, cytomegalovirus status was reportedly diagnosed with high specificity and sensitivity. Through in vitro validation, a few CMV-associated chains were shown to be specific for CMV antigens.

Use of 60 Vbeta and 13 Jbeta primers characterized the PCR. Generated by immunoSEQ multiplex PCR, the TCRdb table keeps only in-frame clones and is missing some. The sample carries 110,000 to 150,000 clones, 80% to 85% recorded once. As for this clone: Its antigen is unknown.

The sample taken for sequencing was PBMCs. This rearrangement joins TRBV18 to TRBJ2-7; D is possibly TRBD1 (6 bases). The TCR originated in a male donor in good health and CMV-seropositive. CDR3 amino acids: CASSPATGPYEQYF. CDR3 nucleotide sequence: TGTGCCAGCTCACCGGCGACAGGTCCCTACGAGCAGTACTTC.